This T cell receptor beta chain derives from a study of blood T cell repertoires in COVID-19. Clones were read by immunoSEQ multiplex PCR, and TCRdb kept only the in-frame ones, dropping some. The profile shows some 380,000 clones, roughly 77% of them singletons. This CDR3 has 15 residues. Germline V gene data show CDR1 as SNHLY and CDR2 as FYNNEI. V was shortened by 5 bases and J by 2 bases, with 13 bases between the two germline ends. V is TRBV2 and J is TRBJ1-3; tentatively, D is TRBD1 (6 bases). Source material: peripheral blood. The receptor was isolated from a human donor with acute or convalescent COVID-19. The donor label of this sample is uncertain. CDR3 in amino acids: CASSIPAGAGNTIYF. In DNA, the CDR3 is TGTGCCAGCAGTATCCCCGCAGGGGCTGGAAACACCATATATTTT. Full variable domain (missing parts from reference TRBV2 and TRBJ1-3): EPEVTQTPSHQVTQMGQEVILRCVPISNHLYFYWYRQILGQKVEFLVSFYNNEISEKSEIFDDQFSVERPDGSNFTLKIRSTKLEDSAMYFCASSIPAGAGNTIYFGEGSWLTVV.